A selection of T cell receptor beta chains follows, all from one sample in a study of T cells in Graves' hyperthyroidism and ophthalmopathy. TCRdb re-called the multiplex PCR reads with MiXCR, one entry per CDR3 protein. The table shows approximately 490,000 distinct CDR3 sequences, with around a fifth occurring only once. Sequenced sample: blood. The receptor source for this set is a woman aged 70-85 years with Graves' ophthalmopathy. Each CDR3 is given with its conserved first and last residue. Expanded clones get a size class; other rows say once, few or many, or leave the size out.

.	TRBV6-1	CASSRPGQGSYNEQFF
.	TRBV28	CASSSGTPRDTQYF
.	TRBV24-1	CATQGTSSNGQFF
.	TRBV28	CAGRDTVSGNTIYF
many	TRBV11-2	CASSLASGGGGETQYF
many	TRBV3-1	CASSQAQGGSGYTF
.	TRBV2	CASSVEQPGELFF
.	TRBV5-1	CASSDGQPNEKLFF
few	TRBV12-3/TRBV12-4	CASSLGGGLGAKNIQYF
.	TRBV6-1	CASMYRVNTGELLF
.	TRBV19	CASSSGLAGVWTDTQYF
many	TRBV6-2/TRBV6-3	CAAQSVSNQPQHF
many	TRBV2	CASSDLNTEAFF
few	TRBV6-2/TRBV6-3	CASSYLLQGTGELFF
.	TRBV12-3/TRBV12-4	CASSLTTGPYNEQFF
.	TRBV10-2	CASSELGTEPYEQYF
.	TRBV5-6	CASSLVGGPDYEQYF